This note documents a single T cell receptor beta chain sequence. Time point in this sample: patch test 1, 2 weeks after DPC sensitization. Regarding treatment: therapeutic diphenylcyclopropenone sensitization with weekly scalp DPC. This sample was taken from a study of human T cells and chemical hapten exposure. Source study methods: A typical sample had approximately 93,000 TCRs, with about 23,224 to 700,000 overall. One entry per CDR3 protein, called by TCRdb with MiXCR from the RACE reads. The V and J calls follow TCRdb's processing rather than the paper's. The data show around 110,000 distinct CDR3 sequences, 12% seen once. Germline trimming cut 1 base from V and 5 bases from J; bases unmatched to any gene: 8. The CDR3 runs to 16 residues. Germline V gene lookup returns CDR1 SEHNR and CDR2 FQNEAQ (reference sequence).

The origin of this receptor is a woman aged 45-60 years with alopecia areata. Some clones in this sample may be carry-over from other donors' samples. The sample here was whole blood, taken in connection with sensitization to the hapten diphenylcyclopropenone (DPC). This chain links TRBV7-9 with TRBJ2-3; 8 nucleotides line up with TRBD1. Here the CDR3 DNA reads TGTGCCAGCAGCTTAGGCCAGGGGGCGGAGGGAGATACGCAGTATTTT. Protein: CASSLGQGAEGDTQYF.